The entry below gives a single TCR beta chain sequence along with its context. The data are from a study of breast tumors, draining lymph nodes, adjacent tissues. TCRdb passed the multiplex PCR reads through MiXCR, listing each CDR3 protein once. The profile shows 45,000 to 65,000 distinct CDR3 sequences, 42% of them singletons. This receptor was obtained from a female donor with breast cancer. Some clones in this sample may be carry-over from other donors' samples. Sequencing input: breast tumor tissue.

This CDR3 is CSAGGLAGGDEQFF. CDR3 in DNA: TGCAGTGCTGGAGGACTAGCGGGAGGGGATGAGCAGTTCTTC. The chain has TRBV20-1 and TRBJ2-1; TRBD2 matches 15 bases. Germline CDR1 is DFQATT and CDR2 is SNEGSKA (reference sequence). The CDR3 contains 14 residues. V dropped 5 bases and J dropped 8; count of bases not matched to a gene: 4.